This is a list of T cell receptor beta chains from one sample in a study of shared clonotypes between healthy human individuals. Generated by immunoSEQ multiplex PCR, the TCRdb table keeps only in-frame clones and is missing some. The sample lists roughly 2.2 million clones; approximately 93% were seen once. Source material: naive CD4+ T cells from PBMCs. These receptors originate from a man between 18 and 29 years old in good health. Some clones in this sample may be carry-over from other donors' samples. The CDR3 runs from the conserved cysteine through the conserved F or W. D genes are given only for firm matches. Part of the rows lack a size; the others show once, few, many or a class for expanded clones.

NA | TRBJ1-1 | NA | TRBV7-2 | TGTGCCAGCAGCCCAGTCGGGGGCGCTGAAGCTTTCTTT | CASSPVGGAEAFF
few | TRBJ1-2 | NA | TRBV15 | TGTGCCACCAGCAGAGAGGGGGGAGGCTACACCTTC | CATSREGGGYTF
NA | TRBJ1-2 | NA | TRBV5-5 | TGTGCCAGCAGACAAGTCTTTGGAGCTAACTATGGCTACACCTTC | CASRQVFGANYGYTF
NA | TRBJ2-5 | NA | TRBV5-1 | TGCGCCAGCAGCTTGGTTCGTCTCGACAGACAAGAGACCCAGTACTTC | CASSLVRLDRQETQYF
NA | TRBJ1-5 | NA | TRBV28 | TGTGCCAGCAGTTTCGGGTCTCGGGGCAATCAGCCCCAGCATTTT | CASSFGSRGNQPQHF
NA | TRBJ2-7 | NA | TRBV20-1 | TGCAGTGCTGACGAGGGGGGCGAGCAGTACTTC | CSADEGGEQYF
NA | TRBJ1-2 | NA | TRBV27 | TGTGCCAGCAGTTTAAAGGGCAGGGGAGTAGGGGGCTACACCTTC | CASSLKGRGVGGYTF
NA | TRBJ2-7 | NA | TRBV9 | TGTGCCAGCAGCGTAGGCCCAGGGTACTCCTACGAGCAGTACTTC | CASSVGPGYSYEQYF
NA | TRBJ2-7 | NA | TRBV28 | TGTGCCAGCAGTGCTATAACCCCCAGGGCCTACGAGCAGTACTTC | CASSAITPRAYEQYF
NA | TRBJ2-5 | NA | TRBV7-2 | TGTGCCAGCAGCTTAGGGAGGGGGGAGACCCAGTACTTC | CASSLGRGETQYF
NA | TRBJ2-7 | TRBD1 | TRBV28 | TGTGCCAGCCCCTCTCAGACAGGGTTCCCCTACGAGCAGTACTTC | CASPSQTGFPYEQYF
NA | TRBJ2-1 | TRBD1 | TRBV28 | TGTGCCAGCAGTTCCGTGACAGGGCTCGCGGAGCAGTTCTTC | CASSSVTGLAEQFF
NA | TRBJ1-4 | TRBD1 | TRBV7-2 | TGTGCCAGCAGCTGGGGACAGGGAGCAGTTGAAAAACTGTTTTTT | CASSWGQGAVEKLFF
NA | TRBJ2-1 | NA | TRBV19 | TGTGCCAGTAGTATAGGAGGACGCTGGGACCCCTACAATGAGCAGTTCTTC | CASSIGGRWDPYNEQFF
NA | TRBJ2-7 | NA | TRBV28 | TGTGCCAGCAGTAAGCTGGACCCGGTCCACGAGCAGTACTTC | CASSKLDPVHEQYF
NA | TRBJ2-7 | TRBD1 | TRBV6-6 | TGTGCCAGCAGTTCCCAAGCCGGGACAGGGCTTCATTTC | CASSSQAGTGLHF
NA | TRBJ1-5 | NA | TRBV7-2 | TGTGCCAGCAGCTTATCAGTAAGCAATCAGCCCCAGCATTTT | CASSLSVSNQPQHF
NA | TRBJ2-5 | TRBD1 | TRBV5-1 | TGCGCCAGCAGCCCGGGGGACAGGCCAAATCAAGAGACCCAGTACTTC | CASSPGDRPNQETQYF
once | TRBJ2-2 | TRBD2 | TRBV4-1 | TGCGCCAGCAGCCAAGGCCGGACTAGCGGCTACGGGGAGCTGTTTTTT | CASSQGRTSGYGELFF
NA | TRBJ2-7 | TRBD2 | TRBV5-1 | TGCGCCAGCAGCCCGGGGGGACCGTACGAGCAGTACTTC | CASSPGGPYEQYF
NA | TRBJ2-7 | NA | TRBV6-1 | TGTGCCAGCAGTGGTTCCCCCGCCTACGAGCAGTACTTC | CASSGSPAYEQYF
NA | TRBJ2-2 | NA | TRBV29-1 | TGCAGCGTGGGAACGAACACCGGGGAGCTGTTTTTT | CSVGTNTGELFF
once | TRBJ1-2 | NA | TRBV7-9 | TGTGCCAGCAGCTTCACGGATAACTATGGCTACACCTTC | CASSFTDNYGYTF
NA | TRBJ1-2 | NA | TRBV19 | TGTGCCAGTAGTATATCCAGGGAAGGGGTCTATGGCTACACCTTC | CASSISREGVYGYTF
NA | TRBJ2-4 | NA | TRBV15 | TGTGCCACCAGCGGAGAGGGTGGGGCTAATAACATTCAGTACTTC | CATSGEGGANNIQYF
NA | TRBJ2-5 | NA | TRBV30 | TGTGCCTGGAGGGGAGAGACCCAGTACTTC | CAWRGETQYF
NA | TRBJ2-2 | TRBD1 | TRBV19 | TGTGCCAGTAGTCTGGGACAGGGCATCGCCGGGGAGCTGTTTTTT | CASSLGQGIAGELFF
NA | TRBJ2-1 | TRBD2 | TRBV7-3 | TGTGCCAGCAGCAGACTAGCTCTGAGCTCCTACAATGAGCAGTTCTTC | CASSRLALSSYNEQFF
NA | TRBJ2-7 | NA | TRBV2 | TGTGCCAGCAGTGAGCGTTACGAGCAGTACTTC | CASSERYEQYF
NA | TRBJ2-1 | TRBD1 | TRBV11-3 | TGTGCCAGCAGCCCTCAAGGGGCGGGACAGGTACCTAATGAGCAGTTCTTC | CASSPQGAGQVPNEQFF
NA | TRBJ2-7 | TRBD1 | TRBV4-3 | TGCGCCAGCAGCCAAGGGGACAGGAGTCCTTACGAGCAGTACTTC | CASSQGDRSPYEQYF
NA | TRBJ2-3 | TRBD2 | TRBV25-1 | TGTGCCAGCAGTGAGGTCGGCGGGAGGGCCTGGGCGGATACGCAGTATTTT | CASSEVGGRAWADTQYF
NA | TRBJ2-1 | NA | TRBV6-5 | TGTGCCAGCAGTTACGGGGCGGACTCCTACAATGAGCAGTTCTTC | CASSYGADSYNEQFF
NA | TRBJ2-2 | NA | TRBV6-1 | TGTGCCACAGGTGCCAGAATCCCGAACACCGGGGAGCTGTTTTTT | CATGARIPNTGELFF
NA | TRBJ2-1 | TRBD2 | TRBV5-1 | TGCGCCAGCAGCCTCGCCTTAGCGGGAGTCAATGAGCAGTTCTTC | CASSLALAGVNEQFF
NA | TRBJ2-2 | NA | TRBV28 | TGTGCCAGCAGCCCCAATCCCGGACAAAACACCGGGGAGCTGTTTTTT | CASSPNPGQNTGELFF
NA | TRBJ2-3 | NA | TRBV6-1 | TGTGCCAGCAGGCGGGGAGCTAGCACAGATACGCAGTATTTT | CASRRGASTDTQYF
NA | TRBJ2-2 | NA | TRBV9 | TGTGCCAGCAGCGTCGGGGGGGACAGGCAGTATACCGGGGAGCTGTTTTTT | CASSVGGDRQYTGELFF
NA | TRBJ2-1 | TRBD1 | TRBV6-5 | TGTGCCAGCAGTTACTATGGTCCAGGGGGAAATGAGCAGTTCTTC | CASSYYGPGGNEQFF
NA | TRBJ1-4 | TRBD1 | TRBV11-2 | TGTGCCAGCAGCTGGGACAGGGCTAATGAAAAACTGTTTTTT | CASSWDRANEKLFF
NA | TRBJ2-7 | NA | TRBV6-8 | TGTGCCAGCAGGTATCAGGGCGAGGTGTCCTACGAGCAGTACTTC | CASRYQGEVSYEQYF
NA | TRBJ2-5 | TRBD2 | TRBV29-1 | TGCAGCGTTCAGTCGGGAGGTTCAGAGACCCAGTACTTC | CSVQSGGSETQYF
once | TRBJ1-3 | NA | TRBV7-8 | TGTGCCAGCTCCCTGGGGGGGTCTGGAAACACCATATATTTT | CASSLGGSGNTIYF
NA | TRBJ1-1 | NA | TRBV19 | TGTGCCAGTAATCACCGGGGGGGCGTTATGAACACTGAAGCTTTCTTT | CASNHRGGVMNTEAFF
NA | TRBJ2-2 | NA | TRBV28 | TGTGCCAGCAGTTTAGTAGGGGGAGCCGGGGAGCTGTTTTTT | CASSLVGGAGELFF
NA | TRBJ1-2 | TRBD1 | TRBV28 | TGTGCCAGCGGGTCTAGGACAGGCTACTATGGCTACACCTTC | CASGSRTGYYGYTF
NA | TRBJ2-7 | TRBD1 | TRBV5-1 | TGCGCCAGCAGCGAACAGGGGCCCACCTACGAGCAGTACTTC | CASSEQGPTYEQYF
NA | TRBJ2-7 | TRBD2 | TRBV11-2 | TGTGCCAGCAGCTTTACTAGCGGTCGCTCCTACGAGCAGTACTTC | CASSFTSGRSYEQYF
NA | TRBJ2-1 | TRBD2 | TRBV25-1 | TGTGCCAGCAGTGAATTAATCGGGCCCGCGGGAGGTAGTGAGCAGTTCTTC | CASSELIGPAGGSEQFF
NA | TRBJ2-7 | NA | TRBV7-6 | TGTGCCAGCAGCTTGAGGGAAGACAGGATCTATCCCTACGAGCAGTACTTC | CASSLREDRIYPYEQYF